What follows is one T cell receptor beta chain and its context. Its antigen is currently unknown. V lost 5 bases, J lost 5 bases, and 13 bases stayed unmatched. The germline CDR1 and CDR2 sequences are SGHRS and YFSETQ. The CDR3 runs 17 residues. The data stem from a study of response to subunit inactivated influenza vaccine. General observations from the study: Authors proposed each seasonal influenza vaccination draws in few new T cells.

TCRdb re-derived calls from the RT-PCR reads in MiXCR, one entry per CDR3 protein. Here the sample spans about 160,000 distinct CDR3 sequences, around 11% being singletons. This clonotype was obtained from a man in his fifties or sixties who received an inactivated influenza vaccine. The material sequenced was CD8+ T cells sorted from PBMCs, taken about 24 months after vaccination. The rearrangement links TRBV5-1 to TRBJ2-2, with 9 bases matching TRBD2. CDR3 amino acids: CASREREAATGTGELFF. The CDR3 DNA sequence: TGCGCCAGCAGGGAGCGGGAGGCCGCAACGGGAACCGGGGAGCTGTTTTTT.